This T cell receptor (beta chain) is from a study of blood T cell repertoires in COVID-19. Study in general: Italy, Spain and the United States were the sources of the convalescent and acute COVID-19 samples.

Germline lookup yields CDR1 MNHEY and CDR2 SMNVEV (reference sequence). This CDR3 region has 14 residues. Deletions cut 8 bases from V and 4 bases from J, with 17 bases between. Enrolled during active infection, Seattle patients were then followed longitudinally. As handled by the study authors: Amplification with reference gene primers provided the estimates of nucleated cell counts. The method was immunoSEQ multiplex PCR; TCRdb's version includes in-frame clones alone and lacks a portion of them. V, J and clone size were drawn from that table, and D and trimming were deduced from the DNA. The repertoire holds fewer than 700,000 clones, less than 90% seen once, with about 8.2% in the top ten.

This clonotype originated in a woman aged 45-65 years with COVID-19, enrolled during active disease. J is TRBJ2-5 and V is TRBV27; tentative D call: TRBD1 (6 bases). Sequencing was carried out using peripheral blood. CDR3 sequence: CASRYIDRSETQYF. The CDR3 DNA follows: TGTGCCAGCCGTTATATAGACAGGTCAGAGACCCAGTACTTC.